This T cell receptor beta chain came from a study of T cells in Graves' hyperthyroidism and ophthalmopathy. The study's findings and limits: Blood held most thyroid clonotypes expanded above 0.001 frequency. A model using 13 V-J features told ophthalmopathy apart from stable hyperthyroidism.

Diagnosing involved the use of clinical symptoms, serum thyroxine and TRAb, thyroid ultrasound and orbital computed tomography. Amplification of TCR beta CDR3 regions was performed using RNA transcripts as template. Initially, a first-round RT-PCR of the TCR CDR3 employed the HTBI primer set. TCRdb reprocessed the multiplex PCR reads with MiXCR, giving one entry per CDR3 protein. This table holds about 460,000 distinct CDR3 sequences, roughly 23% found once. In regard to this clonotype: Its target is not known.

This sequence originates from an older woman with Graves' ophthalmopathy. The sample taken for sequencing was blood.

The CDR3 sequence: CASSQEVARWSTGELFF. The CDR3 DNA reads TGTGCCAGCAGCCAAGAAGTGGCTCGGTGGAGCACCGGGGAGCTGTTTTTT. J is TRBJ2-2 and V is TRBV4-2, with unresolved D. The CDR3 is 17 residues long. V was trimmed by 0 bases and J by 4 bases, leaving 15 bases between them. From germline, CDR1 is LGHNA and CDR2 YNFKEQ.